Each of the 28 T cell receptor beta chains below was sequenced from the same sample in a study of blood T cell repertoires in COVID-19. The method was immunoSEQ multiplex PCR; TCRdb's version includes in-frame clones alone and lacks a portion of them. This table has around 290,000 clones, approximately 93% appearing once. The sequenced sample was peripheral blood. These TCRs come from a woman under 40 with COVID-19, enrolled during active disease.

The chain employs TRBV29-1 and TRBJ2-4; 7 bases align to TRBD2. CDR1 SQVTM and CDR2 ANQGSEA come from the germline V gene. This CDR3 has 21 residues. V shed 4 bases, J shed 9 bases, and the junction held 33 bases outside the gene matches. CDR3 loop: CSVATRLAVGRDVSGRGIQYF. DNA of the CDR3: TGCAGCGTTGCGACTAGGCTAGCGGTAGGGAGGGACGTGAGTGGCCGAGGCATTCAGTACTTC. Complete variable domain (other parts from reference TRBV29-1 and TRBJ2-4): SAVISQKPSRDICQRGTSLTIQCQVDSQVTMMFWYRQQPGQSLTLIATANQGSEATYESGFVIDKFPISRPNLTFSTLTVSNMSPEDSSIYLCSVATRLAVGRDVSGRGIQYFGAGTRLSVL.

The CDR3 loop reads CASSHRDTSPLHF. The CDR3 DNA reads as TGTGCCAGCAGTCACCGGGACACCTCACCCCTCCACTTT. The chain employs TRBV3-1 (or the pseudogene TRBV3-2) and TRBJ1-6; possible D gene TRBD1, 6 bases. This CDR3 spans 13 amino acids. CDR1 and CDR2 from the germline V gene are LGHDT and YNNKEL (reference sequence). V lost 6 bases and J 10 bases, leaving 13 bases between the germline ends.

The gene calls are TRBV4-1 and TRBJ1-4; no definite D call. CDR1 is MGHRA and CDR2 is YSYEKL in the germline V gene. Trimming took 3 bases from V and 8 from J, leaving 13 bases between them. CDR3 size: 14 residues. Here the CDR3 reads CASSHTDREEKLFF. CDR3 DNA sequence: TGCGCCAGCAGCCATACGGACCGGGAAGAAAAACTGTTTTTT.

This chain uses TRBV28 with TRBJ1-1; perhaps TRBD1 as D (5 bases). The CDR3 is made up of 14 amino acids. Germline CDR1 reads MDHEN; CDR2 reads SYDVKM. With 3 bases removed from V and 6 bases from J, the gap between germline ends came to 14 bases. This chain's CDR3 is CASSFGQGYAEAFF. CDR3 DNA sequence: TGTGCCAGCAGTTTCGGGCAGGGTTACGCTGAAGCTTTCTTT.

The chain carries TRBV10-1 and TRBJ2-7; 9 bases are a match to TRBD2. Unmatched junction bases numbered 4, after V lost 2 bases and J lost 2 bases. The CDR3 extends over 15 amino acids. The germline CDR1 and CDR2 sequences are WNHNN and SYGVQD (reference sequence). For the CDR3, the DNA is TGCGCCAGCAGTGAGATCACTAGCGGGCCCTACGAGCAGTACTTC. This encodes CASSEITSGPYEQYF.

This CDR3 reads CASSQRQGAYEQYF. CDR3 DNA: TGTGCCAGCAGCCAACGACAGGGGGCCTACGAGCAGTACTTC. V usage is TRBV3-1 (or the pseudogene TRBV3-2) and J usage is TRBJ2-7; 9 nucleotides agree with TRBD1. In germline, CDR1 is LGHDT, CDR2 YNNKEL (reference sequence). CDR3 size: 14 residues. Unmatched junction bases numbered 1, after V lost 2 bases and J lost 2 bases.

The chain links TRBV2 to TRBJ1-2, with TRBD1 identical over 10 bases. After removal of 6 bases from V and 7 bases from J, the junction contained 5 bases not matched to a gene. Germline CDR1 reads SNHLY; CDR2 reads FYNNEI. This CDR3 has 13 amino acids. For the CDR3, the DNA is TGTGCCAGCAGATCGGACAGGGGGGGTGGCTACACCTTC. Amino acid sequence: CASRSDRGGGYTF.

The chain employs TRBV29-1 and TRBJ1-2; unclear D gene. The CDR3 is 15 amino acids. CDR1 is SQVTM and CDR2 is ANQGSEA in the germline V gene. V gave up 4 bases and J gave up 0 bases, with 15 bases separating them. The chain's CDR3 is CSVGLRLAANYGYTF. CDR3 DNA: TGCAGCGTTGGCCTTAGGCTAGCAGCTAACTATGGCTACACCTTC.

The rearrangement uses TRBV2 and TRBJ2-7; no definite D call. The CDR3 loop spans 15 amino acids. The germline CDR1 and CDR2 sequences are SNHLY and FYNNEI. Trimming took off 1 base at V and 0 bases at J, with 10 bases between the two ends. CDR3 sequence reads: CASSEGPVSSYEQYF. In DNA, the CDR3 is TGTGCCAGCAGTGAAGGCCCAGTCAGCTCCTACGAGCAGTACTTC.

The V gene is TRBV3-1 (or the pseudogene TRBV3-2), the J gene TRBJ2-7, with 11 bases lining up with TRBD2. The CDR3 contains 17 residues. Germline CDR1 and CDR2: LGHDT and YNNKEL (reference sequence). Trimming at V came to 1 base and at J to 5 bases, leaving 10 bases not matched to a gene. The CDR3: CASSQAYTSGSTDEQYF. CDR3 DNA: TGTGCCAGCAGCCAAGCATACACTAGCGGGAGTACCGACGAGCAGTACTTC.

The J gene is TRBJ2-3, the V gene TRBV4-1; weak D call: TRBD2 (6 bases). V was cut by 0 bases and J by 2 bases, with 12 bases left in between. Germline V gene sequence: CDR1 MGHRA, CDR2 YSYEKL. This CDR3 spans 16 amino acids. DNA of the CDR3: TGCGCCAGCAGCCAAGAATGGGGGAGGCCCACAGATACGCAGTATTTT. This gives the protein CASSQEWGRPTDTQYF.

V usage is TRBV19 and J usage is TRBJ2-5; 7 bases fit TRBD1. V lost 5 bases to trimming and J lost 1 base; unmatched junction nucleotides: 7. Germline V gene data show CDR1 as LNHDA and CDR2 as SQIVND (reference sequence). The CDR3 is 15 residues long. The CDR3, as DNA: TGTGCCAGTAGTCGGACAGGAGGCTTCCAAGAGACCCAGTACTTC. Translated, it gives CASSRTGGFQETQYF.

The J gene is TRBJ2-7, the V gene TRBV5-6; TRBD1 is a possible D gene (5 bases). Trimming cost V 2 bases and J 3 bases, with 12 bases left between them. This CDR3 contains 14 residues. Germline assignment: CDR1 SGHDT and CDR2 YYEEEE. The CDR3 here is CASSFSGSDYEQYF. CDR3 DNA sequence: TGTGCCAGCAGCTTCTCAGGGTCGGACTACGAGCAGTACTTC.

The chain joins TRBV18 to TRBJ1-5; the D is unclear. The germline V gene encodes CDR1 KGHSH and CDR2 LQKENI. CDR3 length: 16 residues. Trimming took 2 bases from V and 0 from J, leaving 11 bases between them. CDR3 amino acids: CASSPGSVYSNQPQHF. The CDR3 nucleotides are TGTGCCAGCTCACCAGGGAGCGTCTATAGCAATCAGCCCCAGCATTTT.

V and J are TRBV6-4 and TRBJ1-1; D possibly corresponds to TRBD1 (5 bases). CDR3 size: 14 residues. Between the trimmed V and J ends, which lost 0 bases and 1 base, there was a span of 6 bases. CDR1 is MRHNA and CDR2 is SNTAGT in the germline V gene. As DNA, the CDR3 is TGTGCCAGCAGTGACTCGACAGAGAACACTGAAGCTTTCTTT. This codes for CASSDSTENTEAFF.

The chain recombines TRBV7-2 with TRBJ1-1; the D is unclear. V was trimmed by 2 bases and J by 0 bases, leaving 4 bases between them. The CDR3 spans 13 residues. The germline CDR1 and CDR2 sequences are SGHTA and FQGNSA. The CDR3 loop reads CASSLQMNTEAFF. The CDR3 DNA reads TGTGCCAGCAGCTTACAAATGAACACTGAAGCTTTCTTT.

The chain recombines TRBV28 with TRBJ1-6, with 8 nucleotides matching TRBD1. The CDR3 extends over 15 amino acids. The germline CDR1 and CDR2 sequences are MDHEN and SYDVKM. Germline trimming cut 4 bases from V and 6 bases from J; bases unmatched to any gene: 5. The DNA for the CDR3 is TGTGCCAGCAGTTCCCCGGACAGGGTTAATTCACCCCTCCACTTT. This gives the protein CASSSPDRVNSPLHF.

The rearrangement joins TRBV9 to TRBJ1-2; no firm D call. Germline V gene data show CDR1 as SGDLS and CDR2 as YYNGEE. The CDR3 has 13 residues. V lost 3 bases to trimming and J lost 0 bases, with 6 bases between them. CDR3 nucleotides: TGTGCCAGCAGCGAACAGACTAACTATGGCTACACCTTC. As protein: CASSEQTNYGYTF.

This clone was counted once. The chain joins TRBV9 to TRBJ2-1, with 11 bases that match TRBD2. The CDR3 is 16 residues long. Per the germline V gene, CDR1 is SGDLS and CDR2 is YYNGEE. V shed 0 bases, J shed 8 bases, and the junction held 7 bases outside the gene matches. The CDR3 is CASSVGLAGITDEQFF. The CDR3 coding sequence is TGTGCCAGCAGCGTAGGACTAGCGGGAATTACGGATGAGCAGTTCTTC.

The J gene is TRBJ2-1, the V gene TRBV19, with 11 bases fitting TRBD2. J gave up 1 base and V 2 bases, and 1 base lay outside the gene matches. The germline gives CDR1 LNHDA, CDR2 SQIVND (reference sequence). CDR3 size: 16 residues. Here the CDR3 DNA reads TGTGCCAGTAGTATAACTAGCGGGGGTTCCTACAATGAGCAGTTCTTC. Its protein is CASSITSGGSYNEQFF. Together with reference TRBV19 and TRBJ2-1, the CDR3 gives the full variable domain: DGGITQSPKYLFRKEGQNVTLSCEQNLNHDAMYWYRQDPGQGLRLIYYSQIVNDFQKGDIAEGYSVSREKKESFPLTVTSAQKNPTAFYLCASSITSGGSYNEQFFGPGTRLTVL.

V gene TRBV10-3 combines with J gene TRBJ2-1; TRBD2 matches at 14 bases. The germline V gene encodes CDR1 ENHRY and CDR2 SYGVKD. J gave up 0 bases and V 6 bases, and 4 bases lay outside the gene matches. The CDR3 is 17 amino acids. The CDR3 loop reads CAIRGTSGSTSYNEQFF. The CDR3 coding sequence is TGTGCCATCAGGGGGACTAGCGGGAGTACCTCCTACAATGAGCAGTTCTTC.

The rearrangement uses TRBV29-1 and TRBJ2-7, with TRBD1 matching over 10 bases. The germline V gene has CDR1 SQVTM and CDR2 ANQGSEA. The CDR3 has 13 residues. V lost 6 bases, J lost 5 bases, and 7 bases stayed unmatched. CDR3 DNA: TGCAGCGTGCGTAGACAGGGGGCCCACGAGCAGTACTTC. Encoded protein: CSVRRQGAHEQYF.

V gene TRBV10-3 combines with J gene TRBJ2-7; D is undetermined. Trimming left V 4 bases short and J 5 bases short, with 9 bases between. Germline loops: CDR1 ENHRY, CDR2 SYGVKD. CDR3 length: 12 residues. DNA of the CDR3: TGTGCCATCAGTGGTCCGTTTAACGAGCAGTACTTC. This codes for CAISGPFNEQYF.

This clone appeared once. CDR3 in amino acids: CASSEIGVVGNQPQHF. CDR3 nucleotides: TGTGCCAGCAGTGAAATAGGGGTTGTAGGCAATCAGCCCCAGCATTTT. J is TRBJ1-5 and V is TRBV6-1; D may be TRBD1 (5 bases). The germline gives CDR1 MNHNS, CDR2 SASEGT. The CDR3 consists of 16 residues. V was pared by 2 bases and J by 2 bases, with 13 bases between.

The chain carries TRBV27 and TRBJ2-7, with D possibly matching TRBD2 (7 bases). The ends were cut back, 7 bases at V and 3 bases at J, with 16 bases in the middle. This CDR3 is built from 14 residues. The germline gives CDR1 MNHEY, CDR2 SMNVEV (reference sequence). The CDR3 protein is CASKPRGAVYEQYF. Here the CDR3 DNA reads TGTGCCAGCAAACCTCGGGGGGCGGTCTACGAGCAGTACTTC.

This chain connects TRBV28 to TRBJ1-2; possibly TRBD1 for D (6 bases). This CDR3 has 14 amino acids. V was pared by 4 bases and J by 2 bases, with 11 bases between. Germline-derived CDR1 and CDR2 are MDHEN and SYDVKM. CDR3 region: CASSSAGQNYGYTF. CDR3 coding DNA: TGTGCCAGCAGTTCCGCAGGACAGAACTATGGCTACACCTTC.

The chain is built from TRBV5-1 and TRBJ2-7; tentatively, D is TRBD2 (6 bases). The CDR3 spans 15 residues. CDR1 and CDR2 (germline): SGHRS, YFSETQ. Trimming pared 4 bases from V and 2 bases from J, leaving 16 bases between. The CDR3: CASSQLSGRTYEQYF. DNA for the CDR3: TGCGCCAGCAGCCAACTTAGCGGAAGAACCTACGAGCAGTACTTC. Supplemented by reference TRBV5-1 and TRBJ2-7, the full variable domain reads KAGVTQTPRYLIKTRGQQVTLSCSPISGHRSVSWYQQTPGQGLQFLFEYFSETQRNKGNFPGRFSGRQFSNSRSEMNVSTLELGDSALYLCASSQLSGRTYEQYFGPGTRLTVT.

The chain couples TRBV28 to TRBJ2-1; 13 nucleotides line up with TRBD2. CDR3 size: 17 residues. CDR1 MDHEN and CDR2 SYDVKM come from the germline V gene. V shed 6 bases and J 0 bases; nucleotides not matched to a gene: 5. The CDR3: CASRGLAGWSSYNEQFF. The CDR3 DNA follows: TGTGCCAGCAGGGGACTAGCGGGATGGAGCTCCTACAATGAGCAGTTCTTC.